The rows below give T cell receptor beta chains drawn from one sample of a study of blood T cell repertoires in COVID-19. Sequencing was performed with immunoSEQ multiplex PCR; in TCRdb, only in-frame clones are kept and a portion is missing. The table includes 75,000 to 100,000 clones, around 87% detected once. The sequencing sample was made of peripheral blood. The receptors here all came from a human donor with acute or convalescent COVID-19. The donor label of this sample is uncertain. Each CDR3 is given with its conserved first and last residue. Each record gives: J gene, clone size, D gene, V gene, CDR3 DNA, CDR3 protein. The D gene is left open where the match is weak. Not all rows give a size; the values are once, few, many and, for expanded clones, a class.

TRBJ1-4 | NA | NA | TRBV11-3 | TGTGCCAGCAGCTTTGGCCTTCTGCGCGGGAATGAAAAACTGTTTTTT | CASSFGLLRGNEKLFF
TRBJ1-5 | NA | NA | TRBV27 | TGTGCCAGCAGTTTATGGGGGGTGGGTCAGCCCCAGCATTTT | CASSLWGVGQPQHF
TRBJ2-1 | NA | TRBD2 | TRBV10-1 | TGCGCCAGCAGTGTTTTCCAAGGGACTAGCGGGGGGGCATGCAATGAGCAGTTCTTC | CASSVFQGTSGGACNEQFF
TRBJ1-5 | NA | NA | TRBV6-1 | TGTGCCAGCAGTGAAGACGGATGGGGCAGCAATCAGCCCCAGCATTTT | CASSEDGWGSNQPQHF
TRBJ1-4 | NA | TRBD1 | TRBV7-9 | TGTGCCAGCAGCCGCGGACAGGCTGGAGAAAAACTGTTTTTT | CASSRGQAGEKLFF
TRBJ2-7 | few | NA | TRBV4-3 | TGCGCCAGCAGCCAAGATTTCCATCCCAGCTACGAGCAGTACTTC | CASSQDFHPSYEQYF
TRBJ2-3 | NA | TRBD1 | TRBV6-1 | TGTGCCAGCAGTGGCCGGGACAGGGGGCAAGGAGATACGCAGTATTTT | CASSGRDRGQGDTQYF
TRBJ1-1 | NA | NA | TRBV6-4 | TGTGCCAGCAGTGACTCGAAGGTAGGGGCGAGAATGAACACTGAAGCTTTCTTT | CASSDSKVGARMNTEAFF
TRBJ1-5 | NA | TRBD1 | TRBV6-5 | TGTGCCAGCAGATCCCCAGGGGGTGTCAATCAGCCCCAGCATTTT | CASRSPGGVNQPQHF
TRBJ2-1 | once | TRBD1 | TRBV3-1/TRBV3-2 | TGTGCCAGCAGCTGGGACAGGGGCTCCTACAATGAGCAGTTCTTC | CASSWDRGSYNEQFF
TRBJ2-3 | NA | TRBD2 | TRBV7-7 | TGTGCTAGCAGCGGGGGGAGCACAGATACGCAGTATTTT | CASSGGSTDTQYF
TRBJ1-5 | NA | TRBD1 | TRBV7-2 | TGTGCCAGCAGCTTAGAATTTGGGACAGGCAATCAGCCCCAGCATTTT | CASSLEFGTGNQPQHF
TRBJ2-1 | NA | NA | TRBV30 | TGTGCCGGAGGGGTGGGGACTTTCAATGAGCAGTTCTTC | CAGGVGTFNEQFF
TRBJ1-2 | NA | NA | TRBV10-3 | TGTGCCATCAGTGAAGGAGAGACAGAAGGCTACACCTTC | CAISEGETEGYTF
TRBJ2-3 | NA | TRBD2 | TRBV3-1/TRBV3-2 | TGTGCCAGCAGACGGGGGAGCGGGGGTCGCACAGATACGCAGTATTTT | CASRRGSGGRTDTQYF
TRBJ1-1 | NA | NA | TRBV10-2 | TGCGCCAGCAGTGAGTCGTCAGGGGTGAGGATGAACACTGAAGCTTTCTTT | CASSESSGVRMNTEAFF
TRBJ2-1 | NA | TRBD2 | TRBV5-1 | TGCGCCAGCAGCTGGACTAGCGGGGGGGCCGATGAGCAGTTCTTC | CASSWTSGGADEQFF
TRBJ2-3 | NA | TRBD1 | TRBV11-3 | TGTGCCAGCAGCGAGGGGACAGGGAATACACATGGCACAGATACGCAGTATTTT | CASSEGTGNTHGTDTQYF
TRBJ1-2 | NA | TRBD1 | TRBV11-2 | TGTGCCAGCAGCTTAGGCGGATACGACAGGGGTTTC | CASSLGGYDRGF
TRBJ2-7 | NA | TRBD1 | TRBV11-2 | TGTGCCAGCAGTCAGAAGGGACAGCCCAACTTC | CASSQKGQPNF
TRBJ2-2 | NA | TRBD1 | TRBV30 | TGTGCCCAGGGGGTCGCCGGGGAGCTGTTTTTT | CAQGVAGELFF
TRBJ2-1 | NA | NA | TRBV27 | TGTGCCAGCAGTGCTAATAATCGTGGGGGGAAGAACAATGAGCAGTTCTTC | CASSANNRGGKNNEQFF
TRBJ2-1 | NA | TRBD1 | TRBV5-6 | TGTGCCAGCAGAAACAGGGGGCTTTCTTTCTACAATGAGCAGTTCTTC | CASRNRGLSFYNEQFF
TRBJ2-1 | NA | TRBD2 | TRBV27 | TGTGCCAGCAGTTCCGGGACTAGCGGGATTTGGAATGAGCAGTTCTTC | CASSSGTSGIWNEQFF
TRBJ1-6 | NA | NA | TRBV2 | TGTGCCAGCAGCCCGACACCACACCCTTATTCCAATAATTCACCCCTCCACTTT | CASSPTPHPYSNNSPLHF
TRBJ2-6 | NA | NA | TRBV7-9 | TGTGCCAGCGGTCGGGGTGGGGCCAACGTCCTGACTTTC | CASGRGGANVLTF
TRBJ1-2 | NA | NA | TRBV6-2/TRBV6-3 | TGTGCCAGCAGTAATATGGAGACCGCGACCTTC | CASSNMETATF
TRBJ2-7 | NA | TRBD1 | TRBV6-5 | TGTGCCAGCAGGGCCCGGGACAGGCCGTACGAGCAGTACTTC | CASRARDRPYEQYF
TRBJ2-7 | once | TRBD2 | TRBV7-3 | TGTGCCAGCAGCAGGGGTAGCGGGGCCCTGTACTTC | CASSRGSGALYF
TRBJ1-1 | NA | TRBD1 | TRBV23-1 | TGCGCCAGCAGTCAACCCACGTGGACAGGGGACGTTGAGAACACTGAAGCTTTCTTT | CASSQPTWTGDVENTEAFF
TRBJ1-2 | NA | TRBD1 | TRBV2 | TGTGCCAGCAGCCTCAGGGGGCCCAGCTATGGCTACACCTTC | CASSLRGPSYGYTF
TRBJ1-6 | few | TRBD1 | TRBV5-1 | TGCGCCAGCAGCTTGGAGGGGACAGGGCCCTCCACTTATAATTCACCCCTCCACTTT | CASSLEGTGPSTYNSPLHF
TRBJ2-3 | NA | TRBD1 | TRBV25-1 | TGTGCCAGCAGTGAAGACAGGGGAACTAGCACAGATACGCAGTATTTT | CASSEDRGTSTDTQYF
TRBJ2-7 | few | TRBD2 | TRBV5-8 | TGTGCCAGCAGCGCGGCGCGGGGGAGCGGGCAGTACTTC | CASSAARGSGQYF
TRBJ2-7 | once | TRBD2 | TRBV7-6 | TGTGCCAGCAGCCTGGGACTAGCGGGTGGACCCTACGAGCAGTACTTC | CASSLGLAGGPYEQYF
TRBJ1-6 | NA | TRBD1 | TRBV2 | TGTGCCAGCACCGCAGGGGGTCGTTCACCCCTCCACTTT | CASTAGGRSPLHF
TRBJ2-1 | NA | TRBD2 | TRBV4-3 | TGCGCCAGCAGCCAGGCAGCGGGGTCCTACAATGAGCAGTTCTTC | CASSQAAGSYNEQFF
TRBJ1-1 | NA | TRBD1 | TRBV5-4 | TGTGCCAGCAGCGCACAGTCCGGGACAGGGAGCGCTGAAGCTTTCTTT | CASSAQSGTGSAEAFF
TRBJ1-2 | NA | NA | TRBV7-2 | TGTGCCAGCAGCCCCGGAGGGGCGGCGGCTGGTGGCTACACCTTC | CASSPGGAAAGGYTF
TRBJ1-4 | NA | NA | TRBV15 | TGTGCCACCAGCAGCCCACGAGGGTCCGGAGAAAAACTGTTTTTT | CATSSPRGSGEKLFF
TRBJ1-1 | NA | NA | TRBV3-1/TRBV3-2 | TGTGCCAGCAGCCCCGGACAGTACACTGAAGCTTTCTTT | CASSPGQYTEAFF
TRBJ2-1 | NA | NA | TRBV7-2 | TGTGCCAGCAGCCTCGGGGGGCCACCCAATGAGCAGTTCTTC | CASSLGGPPNEQFF
TRBJ1-1 | NA | NA | TRBV30 | TGTGCCTGGAGTGCCAGGCTGAACACTGAAGCTTTCTTT | CAWSARLNTEAFF
TRBJ2-7 | NA | NA | TRBV28 | TGTGCCAGCAGGTCCGGACAGTTTACCTCCTACGAGCAGTACTTC | CASRSGQFTSYEQYF
TRBJ1-2 | NA | TRBD1 | TRBV6-5 | TGTGCCAGCACCCAGGGGGATCGCGGCTACACCTTC | CASTQGDRGYTF
TRBJ2-5 | NA | TRBD2 | TRBV28 | TGTGCCAGCACCCCGGGGGGGACCTACCAAGAGACCCAGTACTTC | CASTPGGTYQETQYF
TRBJ2-3 | NA | TRBD1 | TRBV28 | TGTGCCAGCAGAGGACAGGGTCGGTTCCCAGATACGCAGTATTTT | CASRGQGRFPDTQYF
TRBJ1-6 | once | TRBD1 | TRBV6-5 | TGTGCCAGCAGCCAGGGGGCCGCCTATAATTCACCCCTCCACTTT | CASSQGAAYNSPLHF
TRBJ1-2 | NA | NA | TRBV2 | TGTGCCAGCAGTGACAGGGTGTTCTATGGCTACACCTTC | CASSDRVFYGYTF
TRBJ1-4 | NA | TRBD1 | TRBV2 | TGTGCCAGCAGTGATGGGACAGCCCGAAATGAAAAACTGTTTTTT | CASSDGTARNEKLFF
TRBJ1-2 | NA | TRBD1 | TRBV6-5 | TGTGCCAGCAGTTCAGGGGGGTTCCCTAACTATGGCTACACCTTC | CASSSGGFPNYGYTF